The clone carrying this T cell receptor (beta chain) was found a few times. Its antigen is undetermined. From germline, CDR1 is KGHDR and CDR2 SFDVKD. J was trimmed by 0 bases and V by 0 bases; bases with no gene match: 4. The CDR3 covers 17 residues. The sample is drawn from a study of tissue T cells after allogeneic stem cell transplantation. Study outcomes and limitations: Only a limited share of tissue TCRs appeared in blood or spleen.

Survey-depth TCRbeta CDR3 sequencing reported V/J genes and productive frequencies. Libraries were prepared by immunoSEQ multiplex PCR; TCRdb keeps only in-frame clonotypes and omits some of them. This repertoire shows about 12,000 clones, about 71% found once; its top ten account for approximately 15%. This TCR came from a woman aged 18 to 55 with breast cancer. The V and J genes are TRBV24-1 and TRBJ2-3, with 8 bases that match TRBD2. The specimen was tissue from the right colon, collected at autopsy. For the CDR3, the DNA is TGTGCCACCAGTGATTTGTCTTCTAGCGGGAGCACAGATACGCAGTATTTT. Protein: CATSDLSSSGSTDTQYF.